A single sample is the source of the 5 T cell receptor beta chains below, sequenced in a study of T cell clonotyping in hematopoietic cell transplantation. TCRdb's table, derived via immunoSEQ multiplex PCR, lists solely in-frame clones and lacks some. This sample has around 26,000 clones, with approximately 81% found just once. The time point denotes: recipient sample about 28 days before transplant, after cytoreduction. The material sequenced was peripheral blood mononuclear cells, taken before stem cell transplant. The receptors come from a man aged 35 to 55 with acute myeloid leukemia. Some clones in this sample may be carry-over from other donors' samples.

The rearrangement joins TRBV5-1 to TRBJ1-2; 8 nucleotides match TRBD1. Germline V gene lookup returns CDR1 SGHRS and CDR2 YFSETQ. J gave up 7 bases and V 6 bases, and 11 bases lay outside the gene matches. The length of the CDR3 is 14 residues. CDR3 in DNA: TGCGCCAGCACTTTGACAGGGGCTGGGGGTGGCTACACCTTC. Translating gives CASTLTGAGGGYTF.

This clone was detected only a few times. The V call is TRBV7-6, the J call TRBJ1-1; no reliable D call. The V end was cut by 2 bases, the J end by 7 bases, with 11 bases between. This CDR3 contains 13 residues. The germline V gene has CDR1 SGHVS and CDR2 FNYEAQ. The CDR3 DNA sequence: TGTGCCAGCAGCTTAAGGCAAGACCTTGAAGCTTTCTTT. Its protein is CASSLRQDLEAFF.

This CDR3 is CASSQFGGAPYEQYF. The CDR3 DNA reads TGTGCCAGCAGCCAGTTCGGGGGAGCCCCCTACGAGCAGTACTTC. The chain uses TRBV11-3 and TRBJ2-7; D perhaps matches TRBD2 (6 bases). The V and J ends lost 5 bases and 2 bases respectively, with 16 bases between them. The CDR3 extends over 15 amino acids. Per germline, CDR1 SGHNT and CDR2 YENEEA.

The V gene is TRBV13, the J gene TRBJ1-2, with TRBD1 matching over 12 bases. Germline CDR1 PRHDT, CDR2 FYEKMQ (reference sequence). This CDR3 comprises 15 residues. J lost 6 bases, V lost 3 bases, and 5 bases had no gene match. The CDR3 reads CASSLGQGARDGYTF. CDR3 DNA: TGTGCCAGCAGCTTGGGACAGGGGGCTAGAGATGGCTACACCTTC.

The CDR3: CASSLAGGGTEAFF. CDR3 sequence (DNA): TGTGCCAGCAGTTTAGCAGGGGGCGGCACTGAAGCTTTCTTT. This rearrangement joins TRBV27 to TRBJ1-1, with 8 bases fitting TRBD1. CDR3 size: 14 residues. The junction had 3 bases not matched to a gene; V was cut back by 2 bases and J by 4 bases. Germline V gene sequence: CDR1 MNHEY, CDR2 SMNVEV (reference sequence).